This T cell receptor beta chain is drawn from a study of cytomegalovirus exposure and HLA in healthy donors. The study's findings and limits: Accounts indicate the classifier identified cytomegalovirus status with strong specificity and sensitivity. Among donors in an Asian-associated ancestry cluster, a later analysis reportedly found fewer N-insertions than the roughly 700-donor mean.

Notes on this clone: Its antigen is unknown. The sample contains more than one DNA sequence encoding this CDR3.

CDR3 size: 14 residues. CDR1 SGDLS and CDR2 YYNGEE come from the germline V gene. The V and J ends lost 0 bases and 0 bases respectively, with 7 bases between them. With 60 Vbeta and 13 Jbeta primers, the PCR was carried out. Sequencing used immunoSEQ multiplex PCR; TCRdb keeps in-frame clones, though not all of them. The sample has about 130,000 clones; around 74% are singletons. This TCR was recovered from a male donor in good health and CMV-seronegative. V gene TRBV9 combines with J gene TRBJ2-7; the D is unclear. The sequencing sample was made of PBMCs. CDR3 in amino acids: CASSVGGSSYEQYF. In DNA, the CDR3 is TGTGCCAGCAGCGTAGGCGGTAGCTCCTACGAGCAGTACTTC.